The 27 T cell receptor beta chains below were found in one sample sequenced in a study of T cell changes during pregnancy in multiple sclerosis. Sequenced by immunoSEQ multiplex PCR; TCRdb stores in-frame clones only, minus some. The sample consists of tens of thousands of clones, around nine tenths of them appearing once. The source material was CD8+ T cells from peripheral blood mononuclear cells, sampled after pregnancy. The receptors stem from a female donor in good health, enrolled as a control in a pregnancy study.

The chain carries TRBV6-6 and TRBJ2-1, with 7 bases lining up with TRBD1. Germline lookup yields CDR1 MNHNY and CDR2 SVGAGI (reference sequence). The CDR3 length is 13 residues. After removal of 5 bases from V and 8 bases from J, the junction contained 6 bases not matched to a gene. This chain's CDR3 is CASSRTGWDEQFF. The CDR3 DNA follows: TGTGCCAGCAGTCGGACAGGATGGGATGAGCAGTTCTTC.

This chain joins TRBV27 and TRBJ2-7, with 9 bases identical to TRBD1. Germline trimming cut 5 bases from V and 1 base from J; bases unmatched to any gene: 9. CDR1 MNHEY and CDR2 SMNVEV come from the germline V gene (reference sequence). The CDR3 is 16 residues long. CDR3 nucleotides: TGTGCCAGCAGTCCTACTGGACAGGGGTTTTCCTACGAGCAGTACTTC. It encodes CASSPTGQGFSYEQYF.

The chain combines TRBV4-3 with TRBJ1-3; D gene unclear. V lost 3 bases and J 0 bases, leaving 6 bases between the germline ends. The CDR3 loop spans 14 amino acids. Germline values: CDR1 LGHNA, CDR2 YSLEER. DNA for the CDR3: TGCGCCAGCAGCCAGCACAGCTCTGGAAACACCATATATTTT. It translates to CASSQHSSGNTIYF.

The rearrangement links TRBV9 to TRBJ1-2, with unresolved D. V was shortened by 2 bases and J by 4 bases, with 15 bases between the two germline ends. This CDR3 contains 15 residues. The germline gives CDR1 SGDLS, CDR2 YYNGEE. The CDR3 nucleotides are TGTGCCAGCAGCGTGAGTCCTGATTCCACCTATGGCTACACCTTC. Protein product: CASSVSPDSTYGYTF.

The chain uses TRBV29-1 and TRBJ1-6; 7 nucleotides line up with TRBD1. From germline, CDR1 is SQVTM and CDR2 ANQGSEA. This CDR3 region has 19 residues. Losses at the gene ends were 0 bases for V and 2 bases for J; bases not matched to a gene: 13. This CDR3 reads CSVEDFLGQKKPYNSPLHF. The DNA for the CDR3 is TGCAGCGTTGAAGACTTCCTGGGACAGAAGAAACCCTATAATTCACCCCTCCACTTT.

The V and J genes are TRBV21-1 and TRBJ2-5; the tabulated D call, TRBD1, remains unverified against the DNA. TRBV21-1 is reported as a pseudogene. The CDR3 sequence is 14 residues long. CDR3 region: CASSNPDREETQYF. CDR3 nucleotide sequence: TGTGCCAGCAGCAATCCGGACAGAGAAGAGACCCAGTACTTC.

This chain uses TRBV4-1 with TRBJ1-2, with D perhaps TRBD1 (5 bases). Germline CDR1 is MGHRA and CDR2 is YSYEKL. V was pared by 2 bases and J by 3 bases, with 10 bases between. The CDR3 loop spans 14 amino acids. CDR3 sequence (DNA): TGCGCCAGCAGCCAACCAGGGATCGACTATGGCTACACCTTC. Amino acid sequence: CASSQPGIDYGYTF.

The V and J genes are TRBV6-5 and TRBJ2-1; D is unclear. Trimming removed 0 bases from V and 10 bases from J, with 7 bases in between. CDR1 and CDR2 (germline): MNHEY, SVGAGI. The CDR3 sequence is 12 residues long. The CDR3 loop reads CASSYSNLEQFF. The DNA for the CDR3 is TGTGCCAGCAGTTACTCTAATCTGGAGCAGTTCTTC.

The V and J genes are TRBV7-3 and TRBJ2-3, with D possibly matching TRBD2 (6 bases). CDR3 length: 13 amino acids. The germline CDR1 and CDR2 sequences are SGHTA and FQGTGA. Trimming took 5 bases from V and 5 from J, leaving 11 bases between them. The CDR3 nucleotides read TGTGCCAGCAGCGACGATAGCGGAGATACGCAGTATTTT. Its translation is CASSDDSGDTQYF.

The CDR3 nucleotides read TGTGCCAGCAGCAGATATAGCGGGGGGGCTTTAGATACGCAGTATTTT. This codes for CASSRYSGGALDTQYF. V is TRBV9 and J is TRBJ2-3; 11 bases are a match to TRBD2. Germline V lookup: CDR1 SGDLS, CDR2 YYNGEE. The CDR3 runs 16 residues. V trimming: 4 bases; J trimming: 5 bases; junction bases outside the gene matches: 9.

The rearrangement joins TRBV12-5 to TRBJ2-3; tentative D call: TRBD2 (5 bases). This CDR3 region has 15 residues. V was shortened by 2 bases and J by 6 bases, with 15 bases between the two germline ends. Germline V gene sequence: CDR1 LGHNT, CDR2 FRNRAP. The DNA of the CDR3 is TGTGCTAGTGGTTTGCAGACTACAACAGCCGATACGCAGTATTTT. It specifies CASGLQTTTADTQYF.

V gene TRBV29-1 combines with J gene TRBJ2-7, with 10 bases that match TRBD1. This CDR3 has 13 residues. Germline lookup yields CDR1 SQVTM and CDR2 ANQGSEA. Unmatched junction bases numbered 4, after V lost 6 bases and J lost 2 bases. CDR3 nucleotide sequence: TGCAGCGTCCCGGGACAGGGGCCCTACGAGCAGTACTTC. It codes for CSVPGQGPYEQYF.

The J gene is TRBJ2-3, the V gene TRBV7-2, with D tentatively TRBD1 (5 bases). The CDR3 contains 16 residues. From germline, CDR1 is SGHTA and CDR2 FQGNSA. Trimming stripped 1 base from V and 1 base from J, with 12 bases between. CDR3 nucleotide sequence: TGTGCCAGCAGCTTAGGGTCAGGGCCTGGCACAGATACGCAGTATTTT. Its protein is CASSLGSGPGTDTQYF.

This chain connects TRBV4-3 to TRBJ2-2, with 9 nucleotides matching TRBD1. With V trimmed by 0 bases and J by 0 bases, 8 bases remained unmatched. Per the germline V gene, CDR1 is LGHNA and CDR2 is YSLEER. The CDR3 is 19 amino acids. The CDR3 loop is CASSQETGGRLANTGELFF. CDR3 nucleotides: TGCGCCAGCAGCCAAGAAACAGGGGGCCGCCTCGCGAACACCGGGGAGCTGTTTTTT.

The rearrangement joins TRBV6-6 to TRBJ1-4, with 7 bases identical to TRBD1. V was clipped by 2 bases and J by 9 bases; unmatched bases: 6. The CDR3 sequence is 14 residues long. CDR1 is MNHNY, CDR2 SVGAGI, per germline (reference sequence). The DNA of the CDR3 is TGTGCCAGCAGTTACCCTGGGACAGCCCAAAAACTGTTTTTT. Amino acid sequence: CASSYPGTAQKLFF.

The chain carries TRBV2 and TRBJ2-4, with D tentatively TRBD1 (5 bases). The CDR3 runs to 15 residues. The V and J ends lost 2 bases and 3 bases respectively, with 11 bases between them. CDR1 is SNHLY, CDR2 FYNNEI, per germline. In DNA, the CDR3 is TGTGCCAGCAGTGAATGGGGCAGGGACAAAAACATTCAGTACTTC. It specifies CASSEWGRDKNIQYF.

This clone was seen once. The chain carries TRBV18 and TRBJ2-7, with TRBD2 identical over 7 bases. The CDR3 is 12 residues long. Germline V CDR1 and CDR2: KGHSH, LQKENI. V trimming: 8 bases; J trimming: 3 bases; junction bases outside the gene matches: 4. The CDR3 DNA is TGTGCCAGCGCGGGGGACGGCTACGAGCAGTACTTC. Translated, it gives CASAGDGYEQYF.

This chain connects TRBV7-6 to TRBJ2-1, with 10 bases that match TRBD2. This CDR3 has 15 residues. Germline loops: CDR1 SGHVS, CDR2 FNYEAQ. The junction had 8 bases not matched to a gene; V was cut back by 5 bases and J by 7 bases. The CDR3 DNA reads TGTGCCAGCAGCGACTCCAGCGGGGGGGCAAATGAGCAGTTCTTC. It codes for CASSDSSGGANEQFF.

The CDR3 DNA is TGTGCCAGCACCGCGGACAGGGGGTCCTACGAGCAGTACTTC. Protein: CASTADRGSYEQYF. The chain uses TRBV6-5 and TRBJ2-7; TRBD1 matches at 10 bases. Trimming cost V 7 bases and J 1 base; bases outside gene matches: 4. The CDR3 spans 14 residues. Germline V lookup: CDR1 MNHEY, CDR2 SVGAGI.

The chain combines TRBV9 with TRBJ1-4, with TRBD1 matching 8 bases. Germline V gives CDR1 SGDLS, CDR2 YYNGEE. J gave up 8 bases and V 3 bases, and 6 bases lay outside the gene matches. The CDR3 is 14 amino acids. CDR3 region: CASSGTGFQEKLFF. In nucleotides, the CDR3 is TGTGCCAGCAGCGGGACAGGGTTTCAGGAAAAACTGTTTTTT.

The chain has TRBV14 and TRBJ1-1, with 9 bases aligning to TRBD1. Per germline, CDR1 SGHDN and CDR2 FVKESK. The CDR3 runs to 15 residues. J gave up 4 bases and V 4 bases, and 7 bases lay outside the gene matches. CDR3 sequence (DNA): TGTGCCAGCAGCCTTTACAGGGGGCATGGCACTGAAGCTTTCTTT. It specifies CASSLYRGHGTEAFF.

The chain combines TRBV4-3 with TRBJ2-7, with 9 nucleotides matching TRBD1. Germline CDR1 LGHNA, CDR2 YSLEER. Germline trimming cut 0 bases from V and 4 bases from J; bases unmatched to any gene: 7. The CDR3 consists of 16 residues. CDR3 loop: CASSQDETGGFYEQYF. CDR3 sequence (DNA): TGCGCCAGCAGCCAAGATGAGACAGGGGGATTTTACGAGCAGTACTTC.

In its sample, this clone was seen once. The chain combines TRBV18 with TRBJ1-1; the D gene is possibly TRBD1 (6 bases). The CDR3 is made up of 15 amino acids. Germline CDR1 KGHSH, CDR2 LQKENI. V was shortened by 5 bases and J by 1 base, with 14 bases between the two germline ends. In DNA, the CDR3 is TGTGCCAGCTCATCCGGGACAAACTCGAACACTGAAGCTTTCTTT. It encodes CASSSGTNSNTEAFF.

The chain couples TRBV28 to TRBJ2-1; D may be TRBD2 (5 bases). Trimming removed 6 bases at V and 0 bases at J, with 12 bases between. Germline lookup yields CDR1 MDHEN and CDR2 SYDVKM. CDR3 length: 15 residues. The CDR3 bases are TGTGCCAGCAGCCCGTCGGCGGGCTCCTACAATGAGCAGTTCTTC. This translates into CASSPSAGSYNEQFF.

The chain combines TRBV5-5 with TRBJ2-1; 14 bases match TRBD2. Germline V lookup: CDR1 SGHKS, CDR2 YYEKEE (reference sequence). The V and J ends lost 4 bases and 7 bases, in that order; junction bases with no gene match: 7. CDR3 length equals 16 residues. The CDR3 DNA is TGTGCCAGCAGCCCCAGACTAGCGGGGGGGCAAAATGAGCAGTTCTTC. This gives the protein CASSPRLAGGQNEQFF. The full variable domain, completed using reference TRBV5-5 and TRBJ2-1, is DAGVTQSPTHLIKTRGQQVTLRCSPISGHKSVSWYQQVLGQGPQFIFQYYEKEERGRGNFPDRFSARQFPNYSSELNVNALLLGDSALYLCASSPRLAGGQNEQFFGPGTRLTVL.

This chain joins TRBV27 and TRBJ1-6; 10 bases fit TRBD1. Trimming took 5 bases from V and 10 from J; bases not matched to a gene: 8. Germline V CDR1 and CDR2: MNHEY, SMNVEV (reference sequence). The CDR3 has 15 residues. The CDR3 nucleotides are TGTGCCAGCAGTCCCCGGGACAGGGGTAGATCACCCCTCCACTTT. Translated, it gives CASSPRDRGRSPLHF.

The chain carries TRBV27 and TRBJ2-7; D possibly corresponds to TRBD2 (5 bases). Per the germline V gene, CDR1 is MNHEY and CDR2 is SMNVEV (reference sequence). Trimming removed 6 bases at V and 2 bases at J, with 11 bases between. This CDR3 contains 13 residues. This chain's CDR3 is CASSPGIPYEQYF. For the CDR3, the DNA is TGTGCCAGCAGCCCGGGGATTCCCTACGAGCAGTACTTC.